The 32 T cell receptor beta chains listed next were all sequenced from one sample in a study of blood T cell repertoires in COVID-19. The assay was immunoSEQ multiplex PCR, and TCRdb's table has in-frame clones only and misses some. This table has hundreds of thousands of clones, 87% appearing once. The sample taken for sequencing was peripheral blood. Receptors originate from a woman between 18 and 29 years old who had recovered from COVID-19.

The V and J genes are TRBV5-5 and TRBJ1-1; 10 nucleotides line up with TRBD1. The CDR3 runs to 17 residues. Germline values: CDR1 SGHKS, CDR2 YYEKEE (reference sequence). With 4 bases clipped from V and 0 bases from J, the junction kept 9 bases outside the gene matches. The CDR3 nucleotides read TGTGCCAGCAGCACTGTCCCGGGACAGGGGTTGAACACTGAAGCTTTCTTT. Encoded protein: CASSTVPGQGLNTEAFF.

The chain uses TRBV6-4 and TRBJ2-2, with 14 nucleotides matching TRBD2. V gave up 5 bases and J gave up 6 bases; unmatched junction bases: 5. The germline gives CDR1 MRHNA, CDR2 SNTAGT. The CDR3 sequence is 16 residues long. The chain's CDR3 is CASSSGLAGGPGELFF. DNA for the CDR3: TGTGCCAGCAGTAGTGGACTAGCGGGAGGTCCCGGGGAGCTGTTTTTT.

DNA of the CDR3: TGTGCCAGCAGGCCTGAGGGGGGGCAGGTTAATCAGCAGTACTTC. Its translation: CASRPEGGQVNQQYF. V gene TRBV5-4 combines with J gene TRBJ2-7; D is possibly TRBD2 (7 bases). The CDR3 covers 15 residues. The V end was cut by 5 bases, the J end by 8 bases, with 23 bases between. Germline loops: CDR1 SGHNT, CDR2 YYREEE (reference sequence).

J is TRBJ1-1 and V is TRBV10-3; D is unclear. From germline, CDR1 is ENHRY and CDR2 SYGVKD. This CDR3 region has 12 residues. Trimming pared 7 bases from V and 1 base from J, leaving 7 bases between. CDR3 sequence: CAIKSGNTEAFF. CDR3 in DNA: TGTGCCATCAAGTCCGGGAACACTGAAGCTTTCTTT.

V and J are TRBV19 and TRBJ1-1, with TRBD1 as a possible D gene (5 bases). The CDR3 length is 13 residues. Germline loops: CDR1 LNHDA, CDR2 SQIVND (reference sequence). Trimming cost V 5 bases and J 2 bases, with 9 bases left between them. The CDR3 nucleotides read TGTGCCAGTAGTCGGGGGTCAAACACTGAAGCTTTCTTT. It encodes CASSRGSNTEAFF.

The chain employs TRBV12-3 or TRBV12-4 and TRBJ1-4; TRBD1 might be the D (5 bases). The CDR3 sequence is 13 residues long. Trimming took 8 bases from V and 7 from J, leaving 14 bases between them. The CDR3 region is CASVSRGGEKLFF. The CDR3 DNA follows: TGTGCCAGCGTTTCCCGGGGGGGTGAAAAACTGTTTTTT.

V gene TRBV6-5 combines with J gene TRBJ1-1, with D maybe TRBD1 (6 bases). CDR3 length: 14 residues. Germline values: CDR1 MNHEY, CDR2 SVGAGI. Trimming removed 5 bases from V and 1 base from J, with 11 bases in between. The CDR3 DNA reads as TGTGCCAGCAGTCAGGGGATGGGGAACACTGAAGCTTTCTTT. Protein: CASSQGMGNTEAFF.

The genes are TRBV6-2 or TRBV6-3 and TRBJ2-1, with 8 positions matching TRBD1. The CDR3 is 14 residues long. In germline, CDR1 is MNHEY, CDR2 SVGEGT. V shed 5 bases and J 8 bases; nucleotides not matched to a gene: 8. CDR3 residues: CASSHRGDADEQFF. CDR3 sequence (DNA): TGTGCCAGCAGTCACAGGGGGGACGCCGATGAGCAGTTCTTC.

V is TRBV6-5 and J is TRBJ2-1, with TRBD1 as a possible D gene (6 bases). There are 16 residues in the CDR3. V was pared by 2 bases and J by 4 bases, with 15 bases between. Germline values: CDR1 MNHEY, CDR2 SVGAGI. DNA for the CDR3: TGTGCCAGCAGTTACGTCGCAGGGGCGTTTTACAATGAGCAGTTCTTC. Protein product: CASSYVAGAFYNEQFF.

The chain joins TRBV5-6 to TRBJ1-1, with TRBD1 matching 8 bases. Germline V gene sequence: CDR1 SGHDT, CDR2 YYEEEE. The CDR3 spans 13 residues. Unmatched junction bases numbered 6, after V lost 4 bases and J lost 7 bases. The CDR3 spells CASSPGTGDEAFF. The DNA of the CDR3 is TGTGCCAGCAGCCCCGGGACAGGCGATGAAGCTTTCTTT. The entire variable domain, with the rest obtained from reference TRBV5-6 and TRBJ1-1, is as follows: DAGVTQSPTHLIKTRGQQVTLRCSPKSGHDTVSWYQQALGQGPQFIFQYYEEEERQRGNFPDRFSGHQFPNYSSELNVNALLLGDSALYLCASSPGTGDEAFFGQGTRLTVV.

As to this clone: At the DNA level, this CDR3 is encoded by other sequences in the same sample as well. V is TRBV19 and J is TRBJ1-2; no firm D call. Germline lookup yields CDR1 LNHDA and CDR2 SQIVND (reference sequence). Between the trimmed V and J ends, which lost 3 bases and 2 bases, there was a span of 7 bases. The length of the CDR3 is 13 residues. CDR3 nucleotides: TGTGCCAGTAGTATCCGGGAAAACTATGGCTACACCTTC. As protein: CASSIRENYGYTF.

The chain employs TRBV6-5 and TRBJ2-1, with D tentatively TRBD2 (5 bases). This CDR3 is built from 13 residues. Trimming removed 0 bases at V and 10 bases at J, with 10 bases between. CDR1 and CDR2 from the germline V gene are MNHEY and SVGAGI. The CDR3 region has the DNA TGTGCCAGCAGTTACTCTAAGGAGCGGGAGCAGTTCTTC. It yields the protein CASSYSKEREQFF.

V gene TRBV5-4 combines with J gene TRBJ2-1; 7 bases agree with TRBD2. CDR3 length: 14 residues. Germline V gene data show CDR1 as SGHNT and CDR2 as YYREEE (reference sequence). V shed 5 bases, J shed 8 bases, and the junction held 10 bases outside the gene matches. This CDR3 reads CASSKRDGGHEQFF. CDR3 nucleotide sequence: TGTGCCAGCAGTAAGCGGGACGGTGGGCATGAGCAGTTCTTC.

The chain employs TRBV6-1 and TRBJ1-5, with unresolved D. The CDR3 extends over 16 amino acids. The germline V and J ends were trimmed by 3 bases and 7 bases, with 19 bases remaining between them. Looked up from germline, CDR1 is MNHNS and CDR2 is SASEGT. The CDR3 nucleotides are TGTGCCAGCAGTGAGGAGAAGTGGGTCAGTAACCAGCCCCAGCATTTT. Amino acids: CASSEEKWVSNQPQHF.

This chain links TRBV6-5 with TRBJ1-2; D not certain. The germline gives CDR1 MNHEY, CDR2 SVGAGI. V shed 5 bases and J shed 4 bases, with 14 bases lying between them. The CDR3 runs to 14 residues. The CDR3 nucleotides are TGTGCCAGCAGTCCCGATGCTATGTTCTATGGCTACACCTTC. Encoded protein: CASSPDAMFYGYTF.

The chain couples TRBV30 to TRBJ1-4, with TRBD1 as a possible D gene (5 bases). The CDR3 covers 15 residues. The germline gives CDR1 GTSNPN, CDR2 SVGIG (reference sequence). V lost 0 bases, J lost 0 bases, and 8 bases lay in between. DNA for the CDR3: TGTGCCTGGAGTGTCGGGGGGTCAACTAATGAAAAACTGTTTTTT. Translated, it gives CAWSVGGSTNEKLFF.

Here the CDR3 reads CASSTDGRSPNTGELFF. The CDR3 DNA follows: TGTGCCAGCAGTACGGACGGGAGATCCCCGAACACCGGGGAGCTGTTTTTT. The chain uses TRBV9 and TRBJ2-2; perhaps TRBD2 as D (6 bases). Germline CDR1 and CDR2: SGDLS and YYNGEE. CDR3 size: 17 residues. V gave up 5 bases and J gave up 0 bases, with 17 bases separating them. The complete variable domain, with remaining parts taken from reference TRBV9 and TRBJ2-2, reads DSGVTQTPKHLITATGQRVTLRCSPRSGDLSVYWYQQSLDQGLQFLIQYYNGEERAKGNILERFSAQQFPDLHSELNLSSLELGDSALYFCASSTDGRSPNTGELFFGEGSRLTVL.

This sequence joins TRBV6-5 and TRBJ2-6; D remains ambiguous. The V gene's germline CDR1 is MNHEY and CDR2 SVGAGI. Trimming took off 2 bases at V and 0 bases at J, with 5 bases between the two ends. The CDR3 has 15 amino acids. The CDR3 region is CASSYQDSGANVLTF. For the CDR3, the DNA is TGTGCCAGCAGTTACCAGGACTCTGGGGCCAACGTCCTGACTTTC.

This clone occurred once. Distinct nucleotide sequences in the sample also encode this CDR3. This chain connects TRBV7-9 to TRBJ1-1; D is unclear. CDR1 SEHNR and CDR2 FQNEAQ come from the germline V gene (reference sequence). This CDR3 region has 13 residues. V gave up 1 base and J gave up 5 bases, with 8 bases separating them. CDR3 sequence: CASSLGGGTEAFF. The DNA of the CDR3 is TGTGCCAGCAGCTTAGGAGGCGGTACTGAAGCTTTCTTT.

The J gene is TRBJ1-1, the V gene TRBV6-5; TRBD1 agrees at 7 bases. Germline V gene data show CDR1 as MNHEY and CDR2 as SVGAGI. The CDR3 covers 16 residues. V lost 5 bases to trimming and J lost 0 bases; unmatched junction nucleotides: 9. The CDR3 reads CASSNFWDSLNTEAFF. The CDR3 DNA follows: TGTGCCAGCAGTAACTTTTGGGACAGTCTGAACACTGAAGCTTTCTTT.

V is TRBV3-1 (or the pseudogene TRBV3-2) and J is TRBJ1-1, with TRBD1 identical over 9 bases. V was pared by 1 base and J by 1 base, with 4 bases of the junction left unmatched. Germline CDR1 is LGHDT and CDR2 is YNNKEL (reference sequence). The CDR3 extends over 16 amino acids. CDR3 sequence: CASSQGPGQGNTEAFF. For the CDR3, the DNA is TGTGCCAGCAGCCAAGGGCCGGGACAGGGGAACACTGAAGCTTTCTTT.

This clone was detected once. The chain uses TRBV5-4 and TRBJ1-2; tentatively, D is TRBD1 (5 bases). The germline V gene has CDR1 SGHNT and CDR2 YYREEE (reference sequence). The CDR3 is 16 amino acids. V gave up 3 bases and J gave up 2 bases, with 17 bases separating them. The DNA of the CDR3 is TGTGCCAGCAGCTCATTAAAGGGCAGGGCGAACTATGGCTACACCTTC. This gives the protein CASSSLKGRANYGYTF.

This clone was counted only a few times. V is TRBV4-1 and J is TRBJ2-7; 8 nucleotides line up with TRBD2. The ends lost 2 bases at V and 3 bases at J; junction bases unmatched: 12. CDR1 MGHRA and CDR2 YSYEKL come from the germline V gene. The CDR3 extends over 17 amino acids. CDR3 loop: CASSQTTLAEGFYEQYF. For the CDR3, the DNA is TGCGCCAGCAGCCAAACCACACTAGCGGAGGGGTTCTACGAGCAGTACTTC.

The chain links TRBV30 to TRBJ2-5; D is unresolved. Germline V gene lookup returns CDR1 GTSNPN and CDR2 SVGIG (reference sequence). The CDR3 is 12 residues long. Trimming removed 3 bases from V and 1 base from J, with 6 bases in between. The CDR3 sequence is CAWRTLQETQYF. For the CDR3, the DNA is TGTGCCTGGAGGACACTCCAAGAGACCCAGTACTTC.

This chain links TRBV20-1 with TRBJ2-1; D may be TRBD2 (5 bases). The germline V gene has CDR1 DFQATT and CDR2 SNEGSKA (reference sequence). V was clipped by 3 bases and J by 8 bases, with 17 bases between them. CDR3 size: 14 residues. CDR3 protein: CSASRPGLKDEQFF. The CDR3 DNA sequence: TGCAGTGCTAGTCGACCCGGACTCAAGGATGAGCAGTTCTTC.

This sequence joins TRBV15 and TRBJ1-5, with D hard to call. The CDR3 consists of 14 residues. V lost 3 bases, J lost 3 bases, and 9 bases lay in between. Germline CDR1 and CDR2: LNHNV and YYDKDF (reference sequence). The CDR3 DNA sequence: TGTGCCACCAGCAGGGGCGAGTACAATCAGCCCCAGCATTTT. The encoded protein is CATSRGEYNQPQHF.

This clone showed up just once. The chain carries TRBV4-3 and TRBJ2-2; 12 bases align to TRBD2. This CDR3 has 17 residues. Trimming cost V 2 bases and J 4 bases; bases outside gene matches: 5. Looked up from germline, CDR1 is LGHNA and CDR2 is YSLEER. The DNA of the CDR3 is TGCGCCAGCAGCCAAACGGGACTAGCGGGTTCCACCGGGGAGCTGTTTTTT. Translated, it gives CASSQTGLAGSTGELFF.

The V call is TRBV10-2, the J call TRBJ1-2, with a weak D call TRBD1 (5 bases). Germline loops: CDR1 WSHSY, CDR2 SAAADI. Trimming removed 2 bases from V and 2 bases from J, with 6 bases in between. This CDR3 comprises 13 residues. The CDR3 sequence is CASSEAGNYGYTF. Written as DNA, the CDR3 is TGCGCCAGCAGTGAGGCAGGGAACTATGGCTACACCTTC.

The chain combines TRBV25-1 with TRBJ2-5; the match to TRBD1 covers 9 bases. The CDR3 is made up of 16 amino acids. Germline V gene lookup returns CDR1 MGHDK and CDR2 SYGVNS. J lost 2 bases, V lost 1 base, and 5 bases had no gene match. The CDR3 nucleotides read TGTGCCAGCAGTGAATGGGGACAGGGAGAGCAAGAGACCCAGTACTTC. Amino acids: CASSEWGQGEQETQYF.

The V call is TRBV14, the J call TRBJ2-7, with D tentatively TRBD2 (5 bases). V was shortened by 1 base and J by 6 bases, with 19 bases between the two germline ends. The CDR3 length is 16 residues. CDR1 and CDR2 from the germline V gene are SGHDN and FVKESK. CDR3 bases: TGTGCCAGCAGCCAAGCCGCCGCGGGCCTGAGGTTCGAGCAGTACTTC. As protein: CASSQAAAGLRFEQYF.

This chain links TRBV6-5 with TRBJ1-3; no reliable D call. Germline V CDR1 and CDR2: MNHEY, SVGAGI. CDR3 length: 15 amino acids. V was clipped by 8 bases and J by 0 bases, with 14 bases between them. DNA of the CDR3: TGTGCCAGCCACGCAGACTGGGTCTCTGGAAACACCATATATTTT. Its translation: CASHADWVSGNTIYF.

J is TRBJ2-7 and V is TRBV16; 7 bases are a match to TRBD2. The V gene end was trimmed by 4 bases and the J gene end by 0 bases; junction bases not matched to a gene: 12. The CDR3 has 17 amino acids. The germline V gene has CDR1 KGHSY and CDR2 FQNENV. The CDR3, as DNA: TGTGCCAGCAGCCGAATTCCGGGGAGGGGCAGCTCCTACGAGCAGTACTTC. Translating gives CASSRIPGRGSSYEQYF.